This T cell receptor beta chain derives from a study of blood T cells in healthy people across ages (dated by TCRdb to about 2015). General notes on the study: Template switching captured roughly one uniquely barcoded TCR beta cDNA molecule per two T cells in model experiments. The study analyzed two additional independent replicas of 1 million unique cDNA reads from the same blood draw for two donors, one aged 18 to 30 and one aged 80 or older. The donors were divided into four age groups: young (average around 15 years), middle-aged (roughly 40), aged (about 60) and long-lived (roughly 86). To track age-related changes in TCR beta repertoire diversity, the study relied on deep sequencing normalized with unique cDNA molecular identifiers.

Study-level results and caveats: Because donor CMV infection status was unknown, age-related changes in expanded clonotypes were potentially confounded. Compared with the aged group, more naive CD4+ T cells, fewer expanded clones and increased TCR diversity were shown by the long-lived group, suggesting age selection. As age increased, observed TCR beta diversity per million T cells dropped in a roughly linear way, and a significant reduction was already evident by age 40. Since profiling was done on bulk unsorted PBMCs, naive and antigen-experienced compartments could not be conclusively compared. The percentage of naive T cells measured by flow cytometry correlated strongly with observed TCR beta diversity. Estimates of total diversity based on one million sequenced T cells were considered lower bounds and underestimates.

The donors were roughly 38 Caucasian individuals from Russia, aged roughly 6 to 100 years, who were systemically healthy. Each donor gave approximately 10 milliliters of peripheral blood, collected into EDTA-treated Vacutainer tubes. PBMCs were isolated by Ficoll-Paque density-gradient centrifugation, with at least 6.5 million obtained per sample. Total RNA was extracted from PBMCs with Trizol reagent, with at least 5.5 micrograms obtained per sample. Naive CD45RAhigh/CD27high T cell percentages were measured by flow cytometry on a PBMC aliquot from every donor. Notes on this clonotype: The antigen it binds to is not known. No quality values exist for individual bases; no much larger clone is one base distant.

As encoded in the germline V gene (reference sequence), CDR1 is DFQATT while CDR2 is SNEGSKA. V is pared back by 6 bases and J by 0 bases, with 9 bases lying between the germline termini. CDR3 length: 12 amino acids, cysteine to phenylalanine. CDR3 DNA only is kept here, 36 bases in frame from base 1. The library was built by means of 5' RACE. Sequencing instrument: Illumina HiSeq 2500. A second PCR of about 6 to 12 cycles was performed with a sample-barcoded 5' primer and a J-beta primer mix. A template-switch 5' adaptor carrying 12 random nucleotides introduced a unique molecular identifier onto each TCR beta cDNA molecule. Each sample yielded at least 2.5 million CDR3-containing paired-end reads. First-strand cDNA synthesis was performed from all RNA using the Mint cDNA synthesis kit, with priming by a TRBC-specific oligonucleotide. All cDNA was treated with uracil-DNA glycosylase and then went through a first 18-cycle PCR with the universal primers M1SS and BC2_uni_R. Concerning the study's data processing: Each sample was normalized by randomly selecting 1 million high-quality reads, each carrying a distinct molecular identifier. Instead of being binned into consensus sequences, reads that shared molecular identifiers were thrown out. CDR3 identification, clonotype clustering and error correction used MiTCR with a Q25 quality threshold and the strictest error-elimination algorithm. A nonparametric unseen species model with Euler transformation was used to estimate a lower bound on total TCR beta diversity. Using fastp trimming at Q25 and MiXCR clonotype assembly, TCRdb reanalyzed the public sequencing data and kept in-frame beta chains. Entries are consolidated by CDR3 protein sequence, retaining the most common genes and DNA. The V and J calls here are based on TCRdb, not the publication. Recorded for this sample are 780,000 or so distinct CDR3 sequences; more than 20% of them occurred a single time. The ten largest clonotypes hold 3.7% of the sample.

The same sample was also used in a study of T cells of mothers and their children. As that second paper reports: Nine systemically healthy Caucasian individuals served as donors, namely three mothers together with their six children. cDNA synthesis used all of the extracted RNA, with 1.5 ug of RNA in each 15 ul reaction. In the second PCR, the M1S primer introduced both the sample barcodes and 2-4 random nucleotides. Over 8.5 million TCR beta CDR3 reads were obtained for each mother, and some 3 million reads were obtained for each child. In both related and unrelated pairs, thymic selection shapes the output of TCR recombination in a similar way, with inherited differences having only a minor effect. Normalized repertoire overlap in related mother-child pairs was always slightly higher than in unrelated mother-child pairs, but the difference was never significant. No persistent microchimeric T cell clones were detected, at a sensitivity of about 100 clones per million clonotypes. In the study, deep NGS was used to compare the TCR beta repertoires of mothers and children, and features distinguishing related mother-child pairs from unrelated individuals were sought. On average, the children were 11 +/- 4 years old, while the mothers were about 40 +/- 4 years old. After adapters were ligated using NEBNext reagents, the libraries underwent 100+100 nt paired-end sequencing on an Illumina HiSeq 2000. To avoid cross-contamination, the mother libraries and the child libraries were prepared a month apart and sequenced in separate runs. Between roughly 500,000 and 2,100,000 distinct TCR beta clonotypes were identified per donor. Naive TCR beta clonotypes were estimated from low-frequency clonotypes matched to each donor's FACS-determined naive share, without sorting.

Sequencing used blood. The receptor comes from a boy aged 5-17 years in good health. The V and J genes are TRBV20-1 and TRBJ2-7, with the D segment identity uncertain. CDR3 protein: CSAHPSSYEQYF. The DNA reads TGCAGTGCCCACCCTAGCTCCTACGAGCAGTACTTC.